The entry below gives a single T cell receptor beta chain sequence along with its context. Recovered participants had two consecutive negative NP/OP PCR tests, healthcare professional clearance, or symptom resolution. The V gene lost 3 bases and the J gene lost 3 bases, with 12 bases spanning the gap. Germline CDR1 and CDR2: SGDLS and YYNGEE. The CDR3 sequence is 14 residues long. This entry belongs to a study of blood T cell repertoires in COVID-19. Overall study context: The United States, Italy and Spain supplied acute and convalescent COVID-19 samples. In each case, the material was cDNA or gDNA derived from T cells, B-cell-depleted T cells, or PBMCs.

Authors' analysis steps: By means of reference gene primer amplification, nucleated cell counts were estimated. Measured with immunoSEQ multiplex PCR; TCRdb has only the in-frame clones, and not every one. The D gene and trimming were derived from the DNA, and the V and J assignments and clone size from that table. The sample carries fewer than 450,000 clones, roughly 91% recorded once. Input material: PBMCs or T cells enriched from blood (not recorded which). This chain connects TRBV9 to TRBJ1-2; weak D call: TRBD1 (6 bases). The sequence derives from a young man who had recovered from COVID-19. CDR3: CASSASGVYYGYTF. CDR3 in DNA: TGTGCCAGCAGCGCATCAGGGGTCTACTATGGCTACACCTTC.